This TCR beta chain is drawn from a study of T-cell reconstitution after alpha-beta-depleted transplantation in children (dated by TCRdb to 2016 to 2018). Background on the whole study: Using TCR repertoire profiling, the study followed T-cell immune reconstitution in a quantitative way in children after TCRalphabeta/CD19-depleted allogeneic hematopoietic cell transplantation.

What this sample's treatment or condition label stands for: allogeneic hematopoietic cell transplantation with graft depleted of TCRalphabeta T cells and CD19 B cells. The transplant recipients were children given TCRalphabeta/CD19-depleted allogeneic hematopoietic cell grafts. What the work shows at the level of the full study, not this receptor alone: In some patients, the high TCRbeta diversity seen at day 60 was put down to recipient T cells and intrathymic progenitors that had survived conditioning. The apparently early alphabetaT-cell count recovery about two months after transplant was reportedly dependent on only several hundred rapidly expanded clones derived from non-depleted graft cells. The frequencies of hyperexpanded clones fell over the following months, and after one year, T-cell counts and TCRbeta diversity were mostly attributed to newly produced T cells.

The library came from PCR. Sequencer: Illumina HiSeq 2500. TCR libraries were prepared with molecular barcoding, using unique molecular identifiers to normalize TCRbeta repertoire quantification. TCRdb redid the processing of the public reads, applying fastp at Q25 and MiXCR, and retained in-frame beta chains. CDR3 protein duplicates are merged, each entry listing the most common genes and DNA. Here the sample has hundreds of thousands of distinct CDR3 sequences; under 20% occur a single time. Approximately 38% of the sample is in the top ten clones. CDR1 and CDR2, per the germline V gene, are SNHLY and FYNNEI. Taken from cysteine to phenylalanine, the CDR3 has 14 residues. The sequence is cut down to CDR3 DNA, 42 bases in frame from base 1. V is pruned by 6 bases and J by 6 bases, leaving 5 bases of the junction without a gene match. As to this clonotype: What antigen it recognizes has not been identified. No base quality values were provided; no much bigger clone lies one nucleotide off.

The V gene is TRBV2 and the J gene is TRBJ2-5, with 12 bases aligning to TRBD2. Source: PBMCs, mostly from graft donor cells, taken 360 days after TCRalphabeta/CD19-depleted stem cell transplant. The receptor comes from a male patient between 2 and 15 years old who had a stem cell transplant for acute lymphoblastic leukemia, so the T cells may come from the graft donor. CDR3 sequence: CASSETSGRQTQYF. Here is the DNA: TGTGCCAGCAGCGAGACTAGCGGGAGACAGACCCAGTACTTC. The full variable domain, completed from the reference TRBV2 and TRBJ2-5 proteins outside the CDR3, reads EPEVTQTPSHQVTQMGQEVILRCVPISNHLYFYWYRQILGQKVEFLVSFYNNEISEKSEIFDDQFSVERPDGSNFTLKIRSTKLEDSAMYFCASSETSGRQTQYFGPGTRLLVL.